This T cell receptor (beta chain) derives from a study of early T cells in non-severe SARS-CoV-2 infection (dated by TCRdb to 2020 to 2022). Broadly, across the study: Bulk RNA from unsorted whole blood was used for TCR sequencing, so alpha and beta chains could not be paired.

Receptors were amplified or captured by 5' RACE. Sequencing was performed on a NextSeq 500. Unique molecular identifiers were attached to individual cDNA molecules in the TCR library protocol so that sequencing error and PCR bias could be corrected. TCR alpha and beta chains were both sequenced, and the abundances of alpha and beta sequences in each sample were closely correlated with each other. In the authors' own workflow: Decombinator V4 was used to annotate TCR sequences for V gene, J gene and CDR3. Expanded TCRs were defined as changing significantly between any two time points under a Poisson model with p below 0.0001. Abundances of TCRs were expressed as counts per million after normalisation to the total number of TCRs sequenced in each sample. MAIT TCRs were defined by TRAV1-2 paired with TRAJ12, TRAJ20 or TRAJ33, and iNKT TCRs by TRAV10 paired with TRAJ18. VDJdb, accessed on 1 November 2021, was searched for TCRs annotated for CMV, EBV and SARS-CoV-2, and TCRs annotated for more than one antigen were excluded. The raw public reads went through TCRdb reprocessing: fastp at Q25, MiXCR clone calling, in-frame beta chains kept. Rows merge per CDR3 protein into single entries with the most common DNA and genes. TCRdb, rather than the study authors, made the V and J calls. In all, the sample holds about 63,000 distinct CDR3 sequences, and roughly 13% of those were seen once. The ten largest make up approximately 4.8% of the sample.

Findings and caveats that apply to the study as a whole: VDJdb matching was skewed toward anti-spike CD8 responses and likely underestimated virus-specific expansions by missing private and CD4 specificities.

Per the germline V gene, MRHNA is the CDR1 and SNTAGT is the CDR2. V loses 3 bases, J loses 5 bases, and the germline ends lie 8 bases apart. Measured from the cysteine to the phenylalanine, the CDR3 is 13 residues long. The CDR3 DNA has 39 bases and is translated from base 1. Of note for this clonotype: Its antigen has not been determined. No base quality values were provided; no much bigger clone lies one nucleotide off.

Set within a cohort of healthcare workers in London, UK, this nested case-control study involved weekly PCR testing of nasopharyngeal swabs along with blood sampling. Healthcare workers were enrolled in the week of the UK lockdown, from 23 to 31 March 2020, and were followed every week for up to roughly 15 weeks. The clonotype comes from an adult who was a healthcare worker with PCR-confirmed SARS-CoV-2 infection or an uninfected control (not recorded which). Sequencing input: whole blood. Recombination linked TRBV6-4 to TRBJ1-5; the D gene is unclear. Read as DNA, the sequence is TGTGCCAGCAGTGAACGGCAGGATCAGCCCCAGCATTTT. Its protein reads: CASSERQDQPQHF.